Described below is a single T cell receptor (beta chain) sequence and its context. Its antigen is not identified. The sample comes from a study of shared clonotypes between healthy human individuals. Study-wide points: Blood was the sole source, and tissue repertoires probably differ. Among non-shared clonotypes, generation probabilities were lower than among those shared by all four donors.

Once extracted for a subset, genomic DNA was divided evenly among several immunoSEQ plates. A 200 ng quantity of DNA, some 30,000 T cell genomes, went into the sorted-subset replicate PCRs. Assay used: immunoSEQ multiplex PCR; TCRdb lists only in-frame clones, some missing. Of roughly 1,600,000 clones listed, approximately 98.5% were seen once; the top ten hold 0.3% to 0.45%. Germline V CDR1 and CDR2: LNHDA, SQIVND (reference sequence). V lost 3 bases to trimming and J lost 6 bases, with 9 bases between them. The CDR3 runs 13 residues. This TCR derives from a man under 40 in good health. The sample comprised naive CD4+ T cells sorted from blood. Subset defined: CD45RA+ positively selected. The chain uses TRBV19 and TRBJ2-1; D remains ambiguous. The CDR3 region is CASSMSVSNEQFF. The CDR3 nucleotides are TGTGCCAGTAGTATGAGCGTATCCAATGAGCAGTTCTTC.